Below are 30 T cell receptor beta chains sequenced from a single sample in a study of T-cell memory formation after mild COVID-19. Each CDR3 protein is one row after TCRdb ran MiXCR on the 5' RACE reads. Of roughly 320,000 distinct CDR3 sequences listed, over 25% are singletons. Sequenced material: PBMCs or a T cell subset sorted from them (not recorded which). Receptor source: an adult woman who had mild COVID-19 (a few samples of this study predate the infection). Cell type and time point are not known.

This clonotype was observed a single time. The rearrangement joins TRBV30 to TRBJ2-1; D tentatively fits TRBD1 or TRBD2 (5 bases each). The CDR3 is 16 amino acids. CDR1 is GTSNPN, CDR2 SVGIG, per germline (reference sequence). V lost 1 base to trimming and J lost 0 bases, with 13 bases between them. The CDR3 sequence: CAWSARDLGSYNEQFF. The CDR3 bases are TGTGCCTGGAGTGCCCGGGACCTCGGCTCCTACAATGAGCAGTTCTTC.

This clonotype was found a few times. The CDR3 loop is CASSYWTSGVGGEQFF. CDR3 bases: TGCGCCAGCAGCTACTGGACTAGCGGAGTGGGAGGTGAGCAGTTCTTC. The chain combines TRBV5-1 with TRBJ2-1, with 10 positions matching TRBD2. The germline gives CDR1 SGHRS, CDR2 YFSETQ. CDR3 length: 16 amino acids. V was clipped by 3 bases and J by 9 bases; unmatched bases: 12.

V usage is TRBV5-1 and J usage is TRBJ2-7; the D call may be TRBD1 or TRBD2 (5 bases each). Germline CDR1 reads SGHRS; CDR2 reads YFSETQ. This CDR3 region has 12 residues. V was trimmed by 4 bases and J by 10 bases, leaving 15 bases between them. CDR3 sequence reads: CASSRDRDLQYF. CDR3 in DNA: TGCGCCAGCAGCCGCGACCGGGACCTACAGTACTTC.

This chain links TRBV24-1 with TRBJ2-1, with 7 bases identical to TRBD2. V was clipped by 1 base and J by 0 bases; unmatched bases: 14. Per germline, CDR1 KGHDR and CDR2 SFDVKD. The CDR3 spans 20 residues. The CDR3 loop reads CATSDFRFGAGPSSYNEQFF. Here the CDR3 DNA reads TGTGCCACCAGTGATTTCCGATTTGGAGCGGGACCCAGCTCCTACAATGAGCAGTTCTTC.

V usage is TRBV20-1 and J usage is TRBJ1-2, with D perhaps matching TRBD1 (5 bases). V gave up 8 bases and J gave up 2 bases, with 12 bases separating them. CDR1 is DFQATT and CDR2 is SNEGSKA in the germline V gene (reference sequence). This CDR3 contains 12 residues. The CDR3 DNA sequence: TGCAGTCACAGGCTTCTGAACTATGGCTACACCTTC. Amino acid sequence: CSHRLLNYGYTF.

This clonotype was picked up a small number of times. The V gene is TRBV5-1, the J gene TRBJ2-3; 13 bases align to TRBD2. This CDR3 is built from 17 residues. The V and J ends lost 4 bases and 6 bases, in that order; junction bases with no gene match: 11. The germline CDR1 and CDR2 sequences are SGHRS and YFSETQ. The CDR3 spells CASSLGLAGDFGDTQYF. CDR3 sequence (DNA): TGCGCCAGCAGCCTAGGACTAGCGGGGGATTTCGGGGATACGCAGTATTTT.

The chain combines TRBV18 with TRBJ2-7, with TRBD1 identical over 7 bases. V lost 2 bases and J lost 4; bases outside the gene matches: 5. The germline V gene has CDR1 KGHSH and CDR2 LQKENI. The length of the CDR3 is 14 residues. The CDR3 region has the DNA TGTGCCAGCTCACCAAAGACAGGGATGTACGAGCAGTACTTC. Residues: CASSPKTGMYEQYF.

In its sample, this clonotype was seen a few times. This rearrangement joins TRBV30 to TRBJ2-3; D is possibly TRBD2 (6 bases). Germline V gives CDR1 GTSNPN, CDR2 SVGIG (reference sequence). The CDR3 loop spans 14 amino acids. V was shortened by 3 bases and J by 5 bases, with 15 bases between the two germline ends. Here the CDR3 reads CAWRRDPNQDTQYF. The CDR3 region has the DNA TGTGCCTGGAGGCGGGACCCCAACCAAGATACGCAGTATTTT.

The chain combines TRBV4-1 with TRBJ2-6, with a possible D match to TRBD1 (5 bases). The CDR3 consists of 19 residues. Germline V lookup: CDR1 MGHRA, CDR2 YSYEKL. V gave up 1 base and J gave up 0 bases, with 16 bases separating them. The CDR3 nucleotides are TGCGCCAGCAGCCAAGTCCCTCAGGGTGTCCCCTCTGGGGCCAACGTCCTGACTTTC. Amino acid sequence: CASSQVPQGVPSGANVLTF.

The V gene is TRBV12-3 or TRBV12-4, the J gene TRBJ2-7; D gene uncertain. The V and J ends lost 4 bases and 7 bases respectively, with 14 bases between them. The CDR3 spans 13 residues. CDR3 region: CASSWGSGTEQYF. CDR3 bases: TGTGCCAGCAGTTGGGGTTCCGGAACGGAGCAGTACTTC.

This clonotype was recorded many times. CDR3 in DNA: TGTGCCAGCAGCTTAGGACAGGGCAGCTCCTACGAGCAGTACTTC. It is translated as CASSLGQGSSYEQYF. The chain couples TRBV7-9 to TRBJ2-7; 7 nucleotides match TRBD1. Germline values: CDR1 SEHNR, CDR2 FQNEAQ (reference sequence). The CDR3 extends over 15 amino acids. V lost 1 base to trimming and J lost 0 bases; unmatched junction nucleotides: 3.

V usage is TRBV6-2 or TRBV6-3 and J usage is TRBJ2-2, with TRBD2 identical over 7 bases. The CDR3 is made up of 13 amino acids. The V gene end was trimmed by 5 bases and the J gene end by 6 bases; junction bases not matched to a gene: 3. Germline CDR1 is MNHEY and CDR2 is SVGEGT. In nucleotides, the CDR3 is TGTGCCAGCAGTATACTAGCGTCCGGGGAGCTGTTTTTT. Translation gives CASSILASGELFF.

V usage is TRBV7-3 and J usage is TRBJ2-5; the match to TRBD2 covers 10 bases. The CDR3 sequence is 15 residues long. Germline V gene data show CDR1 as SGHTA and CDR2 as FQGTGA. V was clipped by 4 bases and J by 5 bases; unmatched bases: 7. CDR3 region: CASSSEAGGLETQYF. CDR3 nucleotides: TGTGCCAGCAGCTCAGAAGCGGGGGGGTTGGAGACCCAGTACTTC.

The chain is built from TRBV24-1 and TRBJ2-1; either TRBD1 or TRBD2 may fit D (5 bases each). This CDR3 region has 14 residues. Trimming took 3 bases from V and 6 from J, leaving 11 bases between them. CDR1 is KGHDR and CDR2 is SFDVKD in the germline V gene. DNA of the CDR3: TGTGCCACCAGTGATGTTACCGGGACCAATGAGCAGTTCTTC. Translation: CATSDVTGTNEQFF.

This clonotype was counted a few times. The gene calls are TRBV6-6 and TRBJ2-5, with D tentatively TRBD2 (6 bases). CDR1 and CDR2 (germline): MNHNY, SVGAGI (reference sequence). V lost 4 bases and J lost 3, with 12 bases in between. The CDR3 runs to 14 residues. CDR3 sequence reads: CASSSDYPKETQYF. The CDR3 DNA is TGTGCCAGCAGTTCGGACTACCCCAAAGAGACCCAGTACTTC.

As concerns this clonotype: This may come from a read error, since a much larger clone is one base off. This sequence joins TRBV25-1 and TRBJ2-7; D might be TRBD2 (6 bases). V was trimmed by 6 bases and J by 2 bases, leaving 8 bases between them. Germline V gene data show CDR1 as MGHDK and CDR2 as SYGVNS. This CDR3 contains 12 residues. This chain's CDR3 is CASREGPYEQYF. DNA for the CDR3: TGTGCCAGCAGGGAGGGTCCCTACGAGCAGTACTTC.

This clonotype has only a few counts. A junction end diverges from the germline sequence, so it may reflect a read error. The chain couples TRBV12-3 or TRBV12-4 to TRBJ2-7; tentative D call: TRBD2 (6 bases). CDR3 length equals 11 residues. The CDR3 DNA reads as TGTGCCAGCAGTTTGGGGGGTATCCCCATCTTC. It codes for CASSLGGIPIF.

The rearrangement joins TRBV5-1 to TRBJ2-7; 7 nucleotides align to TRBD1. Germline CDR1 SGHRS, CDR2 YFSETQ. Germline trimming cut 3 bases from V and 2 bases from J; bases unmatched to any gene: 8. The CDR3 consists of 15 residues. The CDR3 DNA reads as TGCGCCAGCAGCTCACCGACAGGGCTCGCCTACGAGCAGTACTTC. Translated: CASSSPTGLAYEQYF. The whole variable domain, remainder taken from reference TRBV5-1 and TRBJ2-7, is KAGVTQTPRYLIKTRGQQVTLSCSPISGHRSVSWYQQTPGQGLQFLFEYFSETQRNKGNFPGRFSGRQFSNSRSEMNVSTLELGDSALYLCASSSPTGLAYEQYFGPGTRLTVT.

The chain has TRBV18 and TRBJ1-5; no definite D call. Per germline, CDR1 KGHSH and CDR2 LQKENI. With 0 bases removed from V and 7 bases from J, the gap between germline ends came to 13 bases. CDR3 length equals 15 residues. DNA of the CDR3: TGTGCCAGCTCACCACCCTTGGCAGCCGGACAGCCCCAGCATTTT. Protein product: CASSPPLAAGQPQHF.

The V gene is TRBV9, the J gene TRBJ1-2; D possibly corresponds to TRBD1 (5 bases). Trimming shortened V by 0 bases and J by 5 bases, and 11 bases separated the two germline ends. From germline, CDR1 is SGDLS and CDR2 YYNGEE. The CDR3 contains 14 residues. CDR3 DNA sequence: TGTGCCAGCAGCGTAGGCCCGACAGAATATGGCTACACCTTC. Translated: CASSVGPTEYGYTF.

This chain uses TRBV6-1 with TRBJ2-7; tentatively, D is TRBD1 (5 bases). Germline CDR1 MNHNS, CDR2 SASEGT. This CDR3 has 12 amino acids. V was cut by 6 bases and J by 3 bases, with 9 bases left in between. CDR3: CASRDTHYEQYF. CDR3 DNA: TGTGCCAGCAGGGACACCCACTACGAGCAGTACTTC.

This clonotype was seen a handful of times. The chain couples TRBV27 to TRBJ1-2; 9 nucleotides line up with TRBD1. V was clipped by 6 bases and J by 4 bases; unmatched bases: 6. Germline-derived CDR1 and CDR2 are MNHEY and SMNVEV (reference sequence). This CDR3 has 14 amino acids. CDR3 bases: TGTGCCAGCAGCCGGGGACAGGGCTTCTATGGCTACACCTTC. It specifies CASSRGQGFYGYTF.

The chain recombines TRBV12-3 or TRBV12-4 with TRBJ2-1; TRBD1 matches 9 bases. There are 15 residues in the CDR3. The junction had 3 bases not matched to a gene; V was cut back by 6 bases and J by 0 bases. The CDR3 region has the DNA TGTGCCAGCAGACAGGGGGCAAGCTCCTACAATGAGCAGTTCTTC. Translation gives CASRQGASSYNEQFF.

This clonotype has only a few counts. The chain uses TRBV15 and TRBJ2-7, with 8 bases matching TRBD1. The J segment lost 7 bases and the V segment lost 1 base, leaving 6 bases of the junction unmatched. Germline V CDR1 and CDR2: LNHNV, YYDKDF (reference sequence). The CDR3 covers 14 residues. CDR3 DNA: TGTGCCACCAGCAGAGGGGACAGGAGAGGTGAGCAGTACTTC. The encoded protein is CATSRGDRRGEQYF.

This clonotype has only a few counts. CDR3 amino acids: CASSSGQGIRDGELFF. The CDR3 nucleotides are TGTGCCAGCAGCTCCGGACAGGGGATAAGGGACGGGGAGCTGTTTTTT. This chain joins TRBV7-9 and TRBJ2-2, with 9 bases matching TRBD1. This CDR3 has 16 residues. Per the germline V gene, CDR1 is SEHNR and CDR2 is FQNEAQ (reference sequence). V shed 4 bases, J shed 7 bases, and the junction held 10 bases outside the gene matches.

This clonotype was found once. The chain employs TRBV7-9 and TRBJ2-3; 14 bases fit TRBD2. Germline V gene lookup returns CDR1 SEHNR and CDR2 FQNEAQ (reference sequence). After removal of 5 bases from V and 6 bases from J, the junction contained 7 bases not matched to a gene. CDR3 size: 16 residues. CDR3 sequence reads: CASSKGLAGVWDTQYF. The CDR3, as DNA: TGTGCCAGCAGCAAGGGACTAGCGGGAGTATGGGATACGCAGTATTTT.

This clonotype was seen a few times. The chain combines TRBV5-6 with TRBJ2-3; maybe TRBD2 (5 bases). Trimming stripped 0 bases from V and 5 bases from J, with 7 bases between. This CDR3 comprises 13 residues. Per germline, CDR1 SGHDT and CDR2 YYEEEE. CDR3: CASSLGTQDTQYF. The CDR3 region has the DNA TGTGCCAGCAGCTTGGGGACTCAAGATACGCAGTATTTT.

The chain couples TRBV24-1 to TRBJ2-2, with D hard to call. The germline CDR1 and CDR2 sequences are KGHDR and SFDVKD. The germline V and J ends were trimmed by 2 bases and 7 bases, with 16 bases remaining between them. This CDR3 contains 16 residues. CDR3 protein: CATSDYNSVFGGELFF. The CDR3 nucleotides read TGTGCCACCAGTGATTATAACAGCGTTTTCGGCGGGGAGCTGTTTTTT.

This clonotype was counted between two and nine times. This chain's CDR3 is CSATRDSPYEQYF. The CDR3 DNA is TGCAGTGCTACTCGGGACTCACCTTACGAGCAGTACTTC. The chain joins TRBV20-1 to TRBJ2-7; maybe TRBD2 (6 bases). Trimming left V 4 bases short and J 4 bases short, with 14 bases between. The CDR3 runs to 13 residues. Germline V gives CDR1 DFQATT, CDR2 SNEGSKA (reference sequence).

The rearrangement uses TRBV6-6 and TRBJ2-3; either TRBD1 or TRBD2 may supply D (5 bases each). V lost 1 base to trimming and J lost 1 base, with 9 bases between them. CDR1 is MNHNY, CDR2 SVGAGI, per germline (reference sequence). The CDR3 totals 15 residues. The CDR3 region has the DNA TGTGCCAGCAGTTACTGGGGACGGGGCACAGATACGCAGTATTTT. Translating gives CASSYWGRGTDTQYF.